This T cell receptor beta chain comes out of a study of CD8 T cell repertoires and HIV-1 epitope variants (dated by TCRdb to between 2020 and 2021). Broadly, across the study: Twenty-five peptides representing autologous and known Gag and Nef epitope variants were each used to stimulate T cells in separate culture wells. An aliquot of 1M T cells was set aside as an uncultured baseline condition, separate from the roughly 80 T cell cultures. T cells were enriched with the EasySep Human T Cell Enrichment Kit and co-cultured with equal numbers of autologous T cell-negative cells as antigen-presenting cells. A total of approximately 89 T cell cultures were run, with each culture condition performed in triplicate except for one peptide, which was performed in duplicate. The control conditions were a CMV, EBV and flu peptide pool, the Ebola AY9 epitope as a negative control, and a well with no peptide. For roughly 11 days the cultures were kept in IMDM with gentamicin, and on days 3 and 7 half of the media was changed with IL-2, IL-7 and IL-15 added. The epitopes tested were three Gag epitope families plus Nef HW9 and YT9.

Worth noting for this clone: The antigen it recognizes is unknown. Base qualities are not recorded, but no much larger clone differs from it by a single base.

Sequencing of TCR beta CDR3 regions was done on the immunoSEQ platform at survey depth. The QIAamp DNA micro kit was used to extract genomic DNA from every cultured and uncultured CD8+ T cell population. As for how the authors treated the data: Samples with under 5,000 productive reads were excluded, and this exclusion removed about 6.5% of the roughly 80 HIV peptide-stimulated cultures. A MANAFEST web app trimmed sequences to CDR3 and removed nonproductive sequences, CDR3s under 5 amino acids, and those not starting C or ending F/W. Clonotypes were classified as antigen-specific only if expansion was observed in at least 2 of 3 replicates versus the no-peptide control at FDR 0.01, only within one epitope family. In addition, a specific clonotype needed a frequency at least fivefold higher than in wells stimulated with peptides from other epitope families. The table was pulled from immuneACCESS by TCRdb, which kept in-frame rearrangements only. Such tables lose some clones; where checked, under half of the loss comes from unresolved V genes, and the rest has no known cause. For V, J and clone size, that table is used; D and trimming come from the DNA. For this sample there are about 4,000 clones; about two thirds appear just once. The ten largest clones represent approximately 44% of the sample.

On the study overall, not on this receptor specifically: The assay could identify only TCR beta chains and pointed to proliferation in response to antigen, not to T cell function or cytokine profile. Roughly 5 clonotypes recognized the Nef KF9 family and one clonotype recognized the HW9 family, while no responses to the TAALDMSHF plasma variant were seen. Of the nine antigen-specific TCR beta clonotypes identified, five or six appeared cross-reactive for autologous or known escape epitope variants.

Based on the germline V gene, the CDR1 and CDR2 sequences are SGHRS and YFSETQ. From the cysteine up to the phenylalanine, the CDR3 has a length of 14 residues. The CDR3 DNA has 42 bases and is translated from base 1. V has 4 bases trimmed and J has 4 bases trimmed; junction bases matching no gene number 7. The EasySep Human CD8+ T Cell Enrichment Kit was used on day 10 to isolate CD8+ T cells from every culture. This receptor was taken from a male donor with HIV. The chain was built from TRBV5-1 and TRBJ2-7; 8 junctional bases match TRBD1. Sequencing was carried out using cultured CD8+ T cells derived from PBMCs. The nucleotides are TGCGCCAGCAGCGACGGGACAGGTCTATACGAGCAGTACTTC. Translated, this gives CASSDGTGLYEQYF.